This T cell receptor beta chain was found in a study of T cell responses to AZD1222 COVID-19 vaccine. Study details: Pooling of second doses given at about 4 or about 12 weeks was done. Study results and caveats: Only a handful of AZD1222 recipients were seropositive at baseline. Donors, mostly white British, included more females; clonal diversity was possibly underestimated. Per reports, nearly half of all spike-specific TCRs target regions that are unmutated in variants.

Worth noting for this clone: Its antigen is not identified.

Here immunoSEQ multiplex PCR was the method, and the copy in TCRdb shows in-frame clones only, minus some. Here the sample spans around 120,000 clones, around 90% being singletons. This sequence originates from an adult in good health. Sequenced here: peripheral blood, sampled on day 0 of AZD1222 vaccination.

The CDR3 DNA reads TGTGCCAGTAGTATTCAGGGTCGGAACACTGAAGCTTTCTTT. Protein: CASSIQGRNTEAFF. This chain joins TRBV19 and TRBJ1-1; weak D call: TRBD1 (5 bases). Germline V gene data show CDR1 as LNHDA and CDR2 as SQIVND (reference sequence). The CDR3 runs to 14 residues. V was clipped by 3 bases and J by 1 base, with 9 bases between them.